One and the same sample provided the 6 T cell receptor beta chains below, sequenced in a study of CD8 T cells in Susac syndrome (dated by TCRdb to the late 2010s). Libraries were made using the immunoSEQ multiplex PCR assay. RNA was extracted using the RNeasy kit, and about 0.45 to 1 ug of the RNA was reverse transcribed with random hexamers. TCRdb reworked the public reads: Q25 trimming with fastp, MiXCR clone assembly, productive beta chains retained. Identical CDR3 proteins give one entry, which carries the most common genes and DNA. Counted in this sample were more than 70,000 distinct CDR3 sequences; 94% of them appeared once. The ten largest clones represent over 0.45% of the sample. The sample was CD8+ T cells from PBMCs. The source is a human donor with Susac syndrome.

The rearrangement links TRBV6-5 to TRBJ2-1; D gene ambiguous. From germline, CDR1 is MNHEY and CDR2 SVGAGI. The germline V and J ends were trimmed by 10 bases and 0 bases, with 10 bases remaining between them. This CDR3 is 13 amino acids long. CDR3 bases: TGTGCCACTTCCCCGAGCTCCTACAATGAGCAGTTCTTC. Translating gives CATSPSSYNEQFF.

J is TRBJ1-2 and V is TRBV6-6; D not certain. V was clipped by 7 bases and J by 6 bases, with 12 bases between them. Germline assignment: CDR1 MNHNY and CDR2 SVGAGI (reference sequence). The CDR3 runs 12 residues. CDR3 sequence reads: CASIDDGNGYTF. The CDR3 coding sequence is TGTGCCAGCATCGACGACGGGAATGGCTACACCTTC.

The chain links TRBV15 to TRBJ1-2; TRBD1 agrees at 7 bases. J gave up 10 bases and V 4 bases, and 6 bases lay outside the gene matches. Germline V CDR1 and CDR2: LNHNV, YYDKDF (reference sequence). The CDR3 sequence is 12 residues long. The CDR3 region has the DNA TGTGCCACCAGCACAGGGACAGCGCTCTACACCTTC. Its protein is CATSTGTALYTF.

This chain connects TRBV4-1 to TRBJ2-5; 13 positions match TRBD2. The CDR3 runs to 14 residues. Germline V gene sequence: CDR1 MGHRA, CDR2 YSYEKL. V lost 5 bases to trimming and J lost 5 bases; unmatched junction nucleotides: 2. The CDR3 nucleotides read TGCGCCAGCAGCGGGACTAGCGGGGCGGAGACCCAGTACTTC. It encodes CASSGTSGAETQYF.

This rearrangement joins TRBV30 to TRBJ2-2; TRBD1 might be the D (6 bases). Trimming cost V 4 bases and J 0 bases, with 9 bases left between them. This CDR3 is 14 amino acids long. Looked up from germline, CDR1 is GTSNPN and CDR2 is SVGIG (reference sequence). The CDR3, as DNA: TGTGCCTGGACCGGACAGACGAACACCGGGGAGCTGTTTTTT. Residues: CAWTGQTNTGELFF.

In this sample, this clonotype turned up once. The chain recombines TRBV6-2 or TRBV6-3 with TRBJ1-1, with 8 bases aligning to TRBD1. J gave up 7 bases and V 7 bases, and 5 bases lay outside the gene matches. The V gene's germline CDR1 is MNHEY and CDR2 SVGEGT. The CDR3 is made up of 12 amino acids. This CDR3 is CASNTGGFEAFF. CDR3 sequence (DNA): TGTGCCAGCAATACAGGGGGTTTTGAAGCTTTCTTT.